The present T cell receptor (beta chain) was sequenced within a study of blood T cells in healthy people across ages. Primed by a sample-barcoded 5' primer and a J-beta primer mix, a second PCR proceeded for about 6 to 11 cycles. TCRdb fed the 5' RACE reads into MiXCR, producing one record per CDR3 protein. The table records some 1.4 million distinct CDR3 sequences, roughly 40% of them present only once. Germline-derived CDR1 and CDR2 are SGHRS and YFSETQ. Trimming removed 0 bases at V and 6 bases at J, with 6 bases between. CDR3 length: 13 residues. Healthy Caucasian individuals from Russia aged about 6 to 90 served as donors.

This clonotype was sampled from a young woman in good health. The sequenced sample was blood. The chain uses TRBV5-1 and TRBJ2-2, with unresolved D. As DNA, the CDR3 is TGCGCCAGCAGCTTGGGGGATGCCGGGGAGCTGTTTTTT. This codes for CASSLGDAGELFF. The full variable domain, rest sourced from reference TRBV5-1 and TRBJ2-2, is KAGVTQTPRYLIKTRGQQVTLSCSPISGHRSVSWYQQTPGQGLQFLFEYFSETQRNKGNFPGRFSGRQFSNSRSEMNVSTLELGDSALYLCASSLGDAGELFFGEGSRLTVL.